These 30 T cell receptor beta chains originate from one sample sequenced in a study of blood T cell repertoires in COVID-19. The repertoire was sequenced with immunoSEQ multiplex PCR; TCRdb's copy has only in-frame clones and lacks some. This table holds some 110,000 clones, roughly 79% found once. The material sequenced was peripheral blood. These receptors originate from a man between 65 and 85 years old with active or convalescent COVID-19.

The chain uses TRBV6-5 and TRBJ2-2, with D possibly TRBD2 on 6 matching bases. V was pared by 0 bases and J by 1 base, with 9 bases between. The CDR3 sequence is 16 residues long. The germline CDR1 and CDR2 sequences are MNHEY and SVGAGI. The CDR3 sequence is CASSYSGGKNTGELFF. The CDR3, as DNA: TGTGCCAGCAGTTACTCTGGGGGGAAGAACACCGGGGAGCTGTTTTTT.

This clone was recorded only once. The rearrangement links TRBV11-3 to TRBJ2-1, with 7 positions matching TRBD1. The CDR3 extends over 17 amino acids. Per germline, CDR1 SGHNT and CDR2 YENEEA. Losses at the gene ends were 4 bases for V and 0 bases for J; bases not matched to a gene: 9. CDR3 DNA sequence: TGTGCCAGCAGCTCCCCAAGGGGGCCGGGCTCCTACAATGAGCAGTTCTTC. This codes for CASSSPRGPGSYNEQFF.

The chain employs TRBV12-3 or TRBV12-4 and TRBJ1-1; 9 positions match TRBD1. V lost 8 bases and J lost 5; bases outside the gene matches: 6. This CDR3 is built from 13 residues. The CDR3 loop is CASGTGRATEAFF. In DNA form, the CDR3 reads TGTGCCAGCGGGACAGGGAGAGCAACTGAAGCTTTCTTT.

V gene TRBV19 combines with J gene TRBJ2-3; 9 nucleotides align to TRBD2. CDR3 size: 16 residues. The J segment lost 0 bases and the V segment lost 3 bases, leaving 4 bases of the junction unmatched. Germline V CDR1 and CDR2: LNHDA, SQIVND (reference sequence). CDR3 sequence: CASSMAREGSTDTQYF. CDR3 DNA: TGTGCCAGTAGTATGGCGCGGGAGGGTAGCACAGATACGCAGTATTTT.

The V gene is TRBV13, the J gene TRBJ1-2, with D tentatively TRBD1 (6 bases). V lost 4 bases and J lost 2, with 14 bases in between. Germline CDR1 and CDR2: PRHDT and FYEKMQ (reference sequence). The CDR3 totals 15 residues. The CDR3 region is CASSSTRTENYGYTF. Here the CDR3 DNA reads TGTGCCAGCAGCTCCACAAGGACAGAAAACTATGGCTACACCTTC.

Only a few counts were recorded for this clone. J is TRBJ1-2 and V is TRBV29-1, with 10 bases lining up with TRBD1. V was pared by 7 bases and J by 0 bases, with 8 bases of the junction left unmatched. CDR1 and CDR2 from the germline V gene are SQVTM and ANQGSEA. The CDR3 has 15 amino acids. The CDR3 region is CSAHGQGGTNYGYTF. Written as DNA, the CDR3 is TGCAGCGCACACGGACAGGGGGGAACTAACTATGGCTACACCTTC.

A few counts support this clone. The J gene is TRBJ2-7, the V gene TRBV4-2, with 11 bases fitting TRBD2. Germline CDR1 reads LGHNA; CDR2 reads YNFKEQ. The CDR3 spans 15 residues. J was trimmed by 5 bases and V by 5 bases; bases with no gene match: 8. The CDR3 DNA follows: TGTGCCAGCAGCTCCTTAGCGGGAGGGCCCAACGAGCAGTACTTC. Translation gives CASSSLAGGPNEQYF.

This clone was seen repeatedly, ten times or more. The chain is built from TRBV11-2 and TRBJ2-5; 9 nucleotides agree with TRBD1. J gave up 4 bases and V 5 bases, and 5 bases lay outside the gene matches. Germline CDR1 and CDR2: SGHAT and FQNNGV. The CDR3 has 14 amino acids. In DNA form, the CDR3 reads TGTGCCAGCAGCCCCCGGACAGGGGTAGAGACCCAGTACTTC. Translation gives CASSPRTGVETQYF.

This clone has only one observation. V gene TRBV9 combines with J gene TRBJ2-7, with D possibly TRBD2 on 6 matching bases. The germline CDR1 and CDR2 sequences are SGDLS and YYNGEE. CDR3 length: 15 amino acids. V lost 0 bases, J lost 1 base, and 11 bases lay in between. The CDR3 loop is CASSVVADYSYEQYF. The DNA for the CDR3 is TGTGCCAGCAGCGTAGTAGCGGACTATTCCTACGAGCAGTACTTC.

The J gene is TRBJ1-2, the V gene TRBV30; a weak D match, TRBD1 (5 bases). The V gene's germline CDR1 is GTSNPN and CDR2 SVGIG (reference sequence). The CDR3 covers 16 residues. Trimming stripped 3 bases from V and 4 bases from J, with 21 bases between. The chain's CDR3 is CAWRSWGGPSSYGYTF. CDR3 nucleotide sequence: TGTGCCTGGAGGAGCTGGGGGGGACCAAGCTCCTATGGCTACACCTTC. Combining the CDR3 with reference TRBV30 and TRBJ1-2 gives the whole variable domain SQTIHQWPATLVQPVGSPLSLECTVEGTSNPNLYWYRQAAGRGLQLLFYSVGIGQISSEVPQNLSASRPQDRQFILSSKKLLLSDSGFYLCAWRSWGGPSSYGYTFGSGTRLTVV.

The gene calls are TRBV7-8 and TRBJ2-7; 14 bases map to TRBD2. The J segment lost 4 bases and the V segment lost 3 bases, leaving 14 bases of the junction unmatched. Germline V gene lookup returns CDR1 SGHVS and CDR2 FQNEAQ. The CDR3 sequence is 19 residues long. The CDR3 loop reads CASSFPMGGLAGGIYEQYF. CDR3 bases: TGTGCCAGCAGCTTCCCCATGGGAGGACTAGCGGGAGGTATTTACGAGCAGTACTTC.

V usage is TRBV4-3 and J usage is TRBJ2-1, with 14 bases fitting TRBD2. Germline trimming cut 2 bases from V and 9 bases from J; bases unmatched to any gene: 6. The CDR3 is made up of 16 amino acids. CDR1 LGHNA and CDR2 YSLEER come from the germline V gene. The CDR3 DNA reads TGCGCCAGCAGCCAAAGACTAGCGGGAGGGCCAAGTGAGCAGTTCTTC. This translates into CASSQRLAGGPSEQFF.

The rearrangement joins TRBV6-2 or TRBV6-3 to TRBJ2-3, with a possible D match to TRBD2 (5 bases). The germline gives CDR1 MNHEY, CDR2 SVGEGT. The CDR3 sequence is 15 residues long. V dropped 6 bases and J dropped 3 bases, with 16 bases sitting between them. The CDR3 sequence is CASSRGGEGTDTQYF. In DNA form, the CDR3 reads TGTGCCAGCAGCCGCGGAGGAGAAGGGACAGATACGCAGTATTTT.

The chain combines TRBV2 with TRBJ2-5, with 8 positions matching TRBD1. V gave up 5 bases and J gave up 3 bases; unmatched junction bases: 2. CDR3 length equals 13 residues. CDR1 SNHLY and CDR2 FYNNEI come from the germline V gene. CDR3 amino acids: CASSKDREETQYF. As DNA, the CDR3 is TGTGCCAGCAGTAAGGACAGGGAAGAGACCCAGTACTTC.

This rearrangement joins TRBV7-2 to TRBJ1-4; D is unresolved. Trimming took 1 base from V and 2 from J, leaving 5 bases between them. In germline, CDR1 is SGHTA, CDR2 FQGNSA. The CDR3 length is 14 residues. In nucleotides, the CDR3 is TGTGCCAGCAGCTTAGGAGTGACTAATGAAAAACTGTTTTTT. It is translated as CASSLGVTNEKLFF.

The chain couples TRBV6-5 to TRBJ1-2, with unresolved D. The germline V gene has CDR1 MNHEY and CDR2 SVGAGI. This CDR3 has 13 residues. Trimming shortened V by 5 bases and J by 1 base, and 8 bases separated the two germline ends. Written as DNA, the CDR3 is TGTGCCAGCAGTCTTCAGGTTAACTATGGCTACACCTTC. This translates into CASSLQVNYGYTF.

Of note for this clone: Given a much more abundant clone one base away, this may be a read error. Here the CDR3 DNA reads TGTGCCAGCAGCTTACAGGGGGGCACTGAAGCTTTCTTT. This codes for CASSLQGGTEAFF. The chain carries TRBV7-3 and TRBJ1-1; 7 bases line up with TRBD1. The V gene's germline CDR1 is SGHTA and CDR2 FQGTGA. This CDR3 has 13 amino acids. V lost 2 bases to trimming and J lost 4 bases; unmatched junction nucleotides: 1.

The CDR3 sequence: CASSLDRGNYGYTF. CDR3 DNA sequence: TGTGCCAGCAGCCTGGACAGGGGCAACTATGGCTACACCTTC. The gene calls are TRBV3-1 (or the pseudogene TRBV3-2) and TRBJ1-2, with 9 nucleotides matching TRBD1. Germline loops: CDR1 LGHDT, CDR2 YNNKEL (reference sequence). Trimming at V came to 4 bases and at J to 2 bases, leaving 2 bases not matched to a gene. The CDR3 is 14 residues long.

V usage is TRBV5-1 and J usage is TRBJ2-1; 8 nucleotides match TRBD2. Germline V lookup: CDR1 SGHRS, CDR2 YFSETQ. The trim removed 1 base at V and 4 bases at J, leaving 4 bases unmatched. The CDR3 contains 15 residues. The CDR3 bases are TGCGCCAGCAGCTTGTTAGCGGGGCAATACAATGAGCAGTTCTTC. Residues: CASSLLAGQYNEQFF.

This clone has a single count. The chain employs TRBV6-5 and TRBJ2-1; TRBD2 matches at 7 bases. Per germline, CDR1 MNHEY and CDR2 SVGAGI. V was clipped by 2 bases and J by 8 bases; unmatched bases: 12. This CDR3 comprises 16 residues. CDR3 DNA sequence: TGTGCCAGCAGTTACGAAGTGGGCGGGAGTACGCATGAGCAGTTCTTC. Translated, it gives CASSYEVGGSTHEQFF.

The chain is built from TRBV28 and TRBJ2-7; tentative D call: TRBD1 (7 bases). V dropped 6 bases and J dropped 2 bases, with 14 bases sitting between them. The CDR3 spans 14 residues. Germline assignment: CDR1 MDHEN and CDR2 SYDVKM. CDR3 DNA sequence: TGTGCCAGCAGAAACAGGGGAGGCACCTACGAGCAGTACTTC. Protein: CASRNRGGTYEQYF.

Here the CDR3 reads CASRRTDLNTEAFF. CDR3 coding DNA: TGTGCCAGTAGGAGGACAGACTTGAACACTGAAGCTTTCTTT. The J gene is TRBJ1-1, the V gene TRBV19, with TRBD1 as a possible D gene (6 bases). V lost 6 bases and J 0 bases, leaving 11 bases between the germline ends. There are 14 residues in the CDR3. CDR1 is LNHDA, CDR2 SQIVND, per germline (reference sequence).

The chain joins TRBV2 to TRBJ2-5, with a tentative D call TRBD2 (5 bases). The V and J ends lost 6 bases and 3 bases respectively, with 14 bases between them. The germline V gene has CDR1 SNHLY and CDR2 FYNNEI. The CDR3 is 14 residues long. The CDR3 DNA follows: TGTGCCAGCAGAAACATAGGAGGAAAAGAGACCCAGTACTTC. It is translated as CASRNIGGKETQYF.

The CDR3 region is CASTSQGWGNSPLHF. CDR3 nucleotides: TGTGCCAGTACTTCACAGGGGTGGGGTAATTCACCCCTCCACTTT. V usage is TRBV19 and J usage is TRBJ1-6; 7 bases are a match to TRBD1. Germline CDR1 is LNHDA and CDR2 is SQIVND (reference sequence). With 7 bases clipped from V and 6 bases from J, the junction kept 9 bases outside the gene matches. The CDR3 consists of 15 residues.

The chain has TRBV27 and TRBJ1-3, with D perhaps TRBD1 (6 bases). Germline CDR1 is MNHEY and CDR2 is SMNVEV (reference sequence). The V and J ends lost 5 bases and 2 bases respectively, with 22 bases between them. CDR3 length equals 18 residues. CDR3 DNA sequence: TGTGCCAGCAGTAACCACCGACCCGGGACATCAGCTGGAAACACCATATATTTT. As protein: CASSNHRPGTSAGNTIYF.

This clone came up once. CDR3: CASSQTAYLNSPLHF. The CDR3 coding sequence is TGCGCCAGCAGCCAGACAGCGTACCTTAATTCACCCCTCCACTTT. The V gene is TRBV4-3, the J gene TRBJ1-6; a possible D gene is TRBD1 (5 bases). The CDR3 covers 15 residues. Germline-derived CDR1 and CDR2 are LGHNA and YSLEER. V lost 3 bases and J lost 6, with 12 bases in between.

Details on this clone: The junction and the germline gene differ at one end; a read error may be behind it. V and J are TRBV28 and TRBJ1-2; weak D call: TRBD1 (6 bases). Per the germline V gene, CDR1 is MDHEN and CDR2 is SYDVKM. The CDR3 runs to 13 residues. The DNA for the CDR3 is TGTGCCAGCAGTTCCGGGACACCAGCTTCTAGGGCCTTC. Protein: CASSSGTPASRAF.

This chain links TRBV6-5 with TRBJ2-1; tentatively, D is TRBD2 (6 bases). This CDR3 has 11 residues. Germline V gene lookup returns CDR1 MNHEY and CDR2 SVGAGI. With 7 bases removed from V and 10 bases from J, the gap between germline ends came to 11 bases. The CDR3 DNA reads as TGTGCCAGCAATCTGGGGGGAGAGCAGTTCTTC. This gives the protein CASNLGGEQFF.

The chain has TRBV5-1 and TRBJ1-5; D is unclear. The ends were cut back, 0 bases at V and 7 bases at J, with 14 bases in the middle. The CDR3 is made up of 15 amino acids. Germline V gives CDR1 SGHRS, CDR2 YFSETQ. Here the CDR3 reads CASSLGSLEGQPQHF. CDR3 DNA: TGCGCCAGCAGCTTGGGCTCCCTGGAGGGCCAGCCCCAGCATTTT.

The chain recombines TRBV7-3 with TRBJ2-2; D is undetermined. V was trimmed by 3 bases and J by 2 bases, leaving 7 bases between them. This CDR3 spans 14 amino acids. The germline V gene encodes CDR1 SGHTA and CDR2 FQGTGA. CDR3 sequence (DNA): TGTGCCAGCAGCTTTTTCCTTAACACCGGGGAGCTGTTTTTT. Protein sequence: CASSFFLNTGELFF.